This T cell receptor (beta chain) was retrieved from a study of T cells in women clearing cervical HPV infection. Study-wide findings and caveats: Cases and controls were distinguished at AUC 0.83 by richness and V genes. CIN3+ cases had significantly higher TCR richness than controls; evenness did not differ. Each sample's T-cell count was unknown, possibly confounding richness.

For this clone: The antigen is undetermined.

Sequenced by immunoSEQ multiplex PCR; TCRdb stores in-frame clones only, minus some. The repertoire shows approximately 20,000 clones; the top ten hold about 3%. Sequencing was done on a sample of blood buffy coat. The TCR originated in a woman aged 18 to 75 with a cervical HPV16 infection that either progressed to CIN3+ or cleared (not recorded which).

The CDR3 DNA, read in part, is TGTGCCAGCAGCCGAAGGACCGGGGAG. Its protein product is CASSRRTGE. The entire CDR3 reads CASSRRTGELFF. The chain carries TRBV5-5 and TRBJ2-2; D not resolved. The CDR3 extends 3 residues past the end of the read, so its final part is completed from the germline J gene. CDR3 length: 12 amino acids. With 4 bases removed from V and 5 bases from J, the gap between germline ends came to 6 bases. The germline V gene encodes CDR1 SGHKS and CDR2 YYEKEE (reference sequence).